In this sample, the clone carrying this T cell receptor (beta chain) turned up once. The sample is drawn from a study of technical replicates of blood from several donors. The data were produced by immunoSEQ multiplex PCR, yet TCRdb's version contains in-frame clones alone and is incomplete. The sample lists about 99,000 clones, approximately 95% occurring once. Per germline, CDR1 SGHTA and CDR2 FQGNSA. V was pared by 5 bases and J by 6 bases, with 17 bases between. The CDR3 totals 14 residues. Sequenced input: T cells isolated from PBMCs. The TCR originated in a human donor in good health. The chain has TRBV7-2 and TRBJ2-7; D may be TRBD2 (6 bases). CDR3 nucleotide sequence: TGTGCCAGCAGCGTCAGGGAGGTCGAATCCGAGCAGTACTTC. Its protein is CASSVREVESEQYF.